This entry concerns a single T cell receptor beta chain. Its antigen is as yet unknown. V was shortened by 1 base and J by 2 bases, with 5 bases between the two germline ends. The CDR3 is 13 residues long. The germline V gene encodes CDR1 MNHNS and CDR2 SASEGT. These data belong to a study of T cell responses to AZD1222 COVID-19 vaccine. The data were produced by immunoSEQ multiplex PCR, yet TCRdb's version contains in-frame clones alone and is incomplete. The sample contains hundreds of thousands of clones, approximately 94% of which appear only once. Study observations and caveats: Clonal diversity was possibly underestimated, and white British individuals and females predominated among donors. Only a handful of AZD1222 recipients, roughly six in all, had baseline seropositivity. Spike-specific TCR breadth and depth grew following two AZD1222 doses. The span of vaccine-associated CD4 TCRs extended across spike, with dominance at 160-218 and 743-854.

The sample here was peripheral blood, taken on day 0 of MenACWY control vaccination. The chain is built from TRBV6-1 and TRBJ1-1; D gene ambiguous. This clonotype originated in an adult in good health. CDR3 amino acids: CASSEVRNTEAFF. The CDR3, as DNA: TGTGCCAGCAGTGAAGTTCGAAACACTGAAGCTTTCTTT.